The source of this T cell receptor (beta chain) is a study of blood T cell repertoires in COVID-19. Study information: Samples representing acute and convalescent COVID-19 were sourced from the United States, Italy and Spain.

CDR1 SGDLS and CDR2 YYNGEE come from the germline V gene. Trimming removed 2 bases at V and 0 bases at J, with 15 bases between. The CDR3 is made up of 17 amino acids. Profiling relied on immunoSEQ multiplex PCR, and the TCRdb table lists in-frame clones only, not all of them. The profile shows 40,000 to 55,000 clones, roughly 84% of them singletons. The sample was peripheral blood. The receptor was derived from a woman between 65 and 79 years old with acute or convalescent COVID-19. The rearrangement uses TRBV9 and TRBJ1-3; D ambiguous. CDR3: CASSVAAQVVSGNTIYF. CDR3 nucleotide sequence: TGTGCCAGCAGCGTTGCTGCGCAGGTAGTCTCTGGAAACACCATATATTTT.